The 18 T cell receptor beta chains reported below all come from one sample, sequenced in a study of OX40 agonist ivuxolimab in advanced cancers. Only in-frame clones appear in the TCRdb table, and some are missing; sequencing was by immunoSEQ multiplex PCR. The sample contains approximately 70,000 clones, about 91% of which appear only once. The material sequenced was CD4+ or CD8+ T cells sorted from blood, taken in a trial of the OX40 agonist ivuxolimab. The origin of the receptors is an adult with an advanced solid tumor such as melanoma, head and neck, liver or kidney cancer.

This clone was seen a single time. V and J are TRBV7-6 and TRBJ1-4; unclear D gene. V was trimmed by 0 bases and J by 5 bases, leaving 10 bases between them. The V gene's germline CDR1 is SGHVS and CDR2 FNYEAQ. CDR3 length: 15 residues. The DNA for the CDR3 is TGTGCCAGCAGCTTAGCGGCAGTTCTGAATGAAAAACTGTTTTTT. Residues: CASSLAAVLNEKLFF.

This clone appeared a few times. In DNA, the CDR3 is TGTGCCAGCAGTGTAGGGGGCGACTATGGCTACACCTTC. This sequence encodes CASSVGGDYGYTF. This chain joins TRBV2 and TRBJ1-2, with 7 bases that match TRBD1. The V gene end was trimmed by 4 bases and the J gene end by 3 bases; junction bases not matched to a gene: 2. Germline V CDR1 and CDR2: SNHLY, FYNNEI. The CDR3 length is 13 residues.

This chain joins TRBV5-4 and TRBJ2-2; D gene uncertain. CDR3 length: 14 amino acids. Germline V gene data show CDR1 as SGHNT and CDR2 as YYREEE (reference sequence). Trimming pared 4 bases from V and 2 bases from J, leaving 9 bases between. The CDR3 DNA sequence: TGTGCCAGCAGCGCACTACTAAACACCGGGGAGCTGTTTTTT. Translation: CASSALLNTGELFF.

The chain carries TRBV6-1 and TRBJ1-1; D is uncertain. This CDR3 contains 15 residues. CDR1 is MNHNS, CDR2 SASEGT, per germline. V gave up 6 bases and J gave up 0 bases, with 14 bases separating them. The CDR3 coding sequence is TGTGCCAGCAGCGGCTCGGGCTCCATGAACACTGAAGCTTTCTTT. This codes for CASSGSGSMNTEAFF.

This chain uses TRBV28 with TRBJ1-2; 8 bases line up with TRBD1. Germline V gene sequence: CDR1 MDHEN, CDR2 SYDVKM. V shed 2 bases and J 5 bases; nucleotides not matched to a gene: 7. The CDR3 runs 15 residues. CDR3 sequence (DNA): TGTGCCAGCAGTTTAGGACAGGGACTCACGTATGGCTACACCTTC. Translation: CASSLGQGLTYGYTF.

The rearrangement joins TRBV7-2 to TRBJ1-2, with 9 bases identical to TRBD1. The CDR3 contains 13 residues. Germline V gene sequence: CDR1 SGHTA, CDR2 FQGNSA. Trimming cost V 5 bases and J 7 bases; bases outside gene matches: 5. CDR3 sequence reads: CASSPRTGAGYTF. In nucleotides, the CDR3 is TGTGCCAGCAGCCCTAGGACAGGGGCTGGCTACACCTTC.

The rearrangement uses TRBV28 and TRBJ1-1, with TRBD1 identical over 7 bases. From germline, CDR1 is MDHEN and CDR2 SYDVKM. The CDR3 totals 14 residues. J lost 1 base, V lost 10 bases, and 9 bases had no gene match. CDR3 coding DNA: TGTGCCATACACACACAGGGGAGGAACACTGAAGCTTTCTTT. This gives the protein CAIHTQGRNTEAFF.

The V and J genes are TRBV28 and TRBJ1-3; tentatively, D is TRBD1 (5 bases). Between the trimmed V and J ends, which lost 5 bases and 4 bases, there was a span of 12 bases. Germline V CDR1 and CDR2: MDHEN, SYDVKM. The CDR3 spans 14 residues. The CDR3 DNA sequence: TGTGCCAGCAGTCCCCAGGACACCGGAAACACCATATATTTT. This translates into CASSPQDTGNTIYF.

This chain links TRBV2 with TRBJ1-2; D gene unclear. The CDR3 has 13 amino acids. CDR1 and CDR2 from the germline V gene are SNHLY and FYNNEI. V was cut by 7 bases and J by 4 bases, with 13 bases left in between. The CDR3: CASILGPLYGYTF. CDR3 nucleotides: TGTGCCAGCATCTTAGGACCCCTCTATGGCTACACCTTC.

V usage is TRBV19 and J usage is TRBJ2-7; 10 nucleotides line up with TRBD2. The germline CDR1 and CDR2 sequences are LNHDA and SQIVND (reference sequence). This CDR3 is built from 16 residues. V shed 2 bases, J shed 0 bases, and the junction held 4 bases outside the gene matches. The CDR3 region is CASSITTSGVSYEQYF. The CDR3 DNA reads as TGTGCCAGTAGTATAACTACTAGCGGGGTCTCCTACGAGCAGTACTTC.

The chain uses TRBV13 and TRBJ1-6; 7 bases line up with TRBD1. The CDR3 sequence is 13 residues long. Trimming took 2 bases from V and 9 from J; bases not matched to a gene: 1. The germline CDR1 and CDR2 sequences are PRHDT and FYEKMQ (reference sequence). CDR3: CASSLNRGSPLHF. CDR3 nucleotides: TGTGCCAGCAGCTTAAACAGGGGTTCACCCCTCCACTTT.

This clone showed up just once. Other DNA sequences within the sample encode an identical CDR3. The chain links TRBV5-1 to TRBJ2-2; no definite D call. V lost 4 bases and J 3 bases, leaving 13 bases between the germline ends. CDR1 and CDR2 (germline): SGHRS, YFSETQ. The CDR3 is 15 residues long. CDR3 residues: CASSLGRADTGELFF. The CDR3 region has the DNA TGCGCCAGCAGCCTGGGTAGGGCGGACACCGGGGAGCTGTTTTTT. Based on the CDR3 plus reference TRBV5-1 and TRBJ2-2, the full variable domain is KAGVTQTPRYLIKTRGQQVTLSCSPISGHRSVSWYQQTPGQGLQFLFEYFSETQRNKGNFPGRFSGRQFSNSRSEMNVSTLELGDSALYLCASSLGRADTGELFFGEGSRLTVL.

The rearrangement joins TRBV7-9 to TRBJ2-3; 9 positions agree with TRBD1. Germline V gives CDR1 SEHNR, CDR2 FQNEAQ (reference sequence). The ends lost 5 bases at V and 2 bases at J; junction bases unmatched: 5. The CDR3 is made up of 15 amino acids. The CDR3 spells CASSRTGGYTDTQYF. CDR3 in DNA: TGTGCCAGCAGCCGTACAGGGGGCTACACAGATACGCAGTATTTT.

CDR3 residues: CASSLNERGLGTQYF. CDR3 coding DNA: TGCGCCAGCAGCTTAAACGAGCGGGGCCTGGGGACCCAGTACTTC. The chain is built from TRBV5-1 and TRBJ2-5, with 7 bases fitting TRBD2. With 2 bases clipped from V and 7 bases from J, the junction kept 11 bases outside the gene matches. The V gene's germline CDR1 is SGHRS and CDR2 YFSETQ. There are 15 residues in the CDR3.

The rearrangement links TRBV2 to TRBJ1-1, with D possibly TRBD1 on 5 matching bases. The V end lost 6 bases, the J end lost 0 bases, and 8 bases lay between the germline ends. Per the germline V gene, CDR1 is SNHLY and CDR2 is FYNNEI. The CDR3 covers 13 residues. CDR3 loop: CASRGTVNTEAFF. CDR3 bases: TGTGCCAGCAGGGGGACGGTGAACACTGAAGCTTTCTTT.

The genes are TRBV6-4 and TRBJ2-3; 7 nucleotides agree with TRBD1. Germline V CDR1 and CDR2: MRHNA, SNTAGT. The V and J ends lost 3 bases and 4 bases, in that order; junction bases with no gene match: 4. This CDR3 has 14 amino acids. CDR3 in amino acids: CASSELGGPDTQYF. Written as DNA, the CDR3 is TGTGCCAGCAGTGAACTAGGGGGCCCAGATACGCAGTATTTT.

The genes are TRBV6-1 and TRBJ2-5; 9 bases fit TRBD1. CDR1 is MNHNS and CDR2 is SASEGT in the germline V gene. The trim removed 8 bases at V and 3 bases at J, leaving 4 bases unmatched. The CDR3 runs to 13 residues. The CDR3 region has the DNA TGTGCCAGCGACCGGGACAGGGAAGAGACCCAGTACTTC. The encoded protein is CASDRDREETQYF.

J is TRBJ1-5 and V is TRBV7-2; 10 bases match TRBD1. The CDR3 consists of 15 residues. V dropped 4 bases and J dropped 5; count of bases not matched to a gene: 5. From germline, CDR1 is SGHTA and CDR2 FQGNSA. This chain's CDR3 is CASSSGQGTYQPQHF. CDR3 nucleotides: TGTGCCAGCAGCTCGGGACAGGGGACCTATCAGCCCCAGCATTTT.